This TCR beta chain originates from a study of OX40 agonist ivuxolimab in advanced cancers. Study details: Under the entry rules, prior anti-PD-1, anti-PD-L1 or anti-CTLA-4 therapy was allowed, and roughly 43% had some.

Patients were excluded for autoimmune disease history or systemic immunosuppression. Profiled with immunoSEQ multiplex PCR; TCRdb holds only in-frame clones, not every one. This sample has about 98,000 clones; around nine tenths occur once, and the top ten carry over 0.4%. Study conclusions and caveats: At 0.1 to 3.0 mg/kg, CD4+ and CD8+ blood T cells expanded clonally by week 6. In the 0.1-3.0 mg/kg groups, partial responders showed among the lowest expansion.

Germline CDR1 and CDR2: SGHDT and YYEEEE. V was cut by 0 bases and J by 9 bases, with 16 bases left in between. CDR3 size: 15 residues. This clone was seen just once. Its antigen is unknown. The source of this sequence is an adult with an advanced solid tumor such as melanoma, head and neck, liver or kidney cancer. This specimen was CD4+ or CD8+ T cells sorted from blood, taken in a trial of the OX40 agonist ivuxolimab. The genes are TRBV5-6 and TRBJ2-1; D gene ambiguous. The CDR3 DNA sequence: TGTGCCAGCAGCTTGGCGGCTACCCGAGACACTGAGCAGTTCTTC. Translation: CASSLAATRDTEQFF. The whole variable domain, remainder taken from reference TRBV5-6 and TRBJ2-1, is DAGVTQSPTHLIKTRGQQVTLRCSPKSGHDTVSWYQQALGQGPQFIFQYYEEEERQRGNFPDRFSGHQFPNYSSELNVNALLLGDSALYLCASSLAATRDTEQFFGPGTRLTVL.